What follows are 2 T cell receptor beta chains derived from one specimen sequenced in a study of cytomegalovirus exposure and HLA in healthy donors. TCRdb's table, derived via immunoSEQ multiplex PCR, lists solely in-frame clones and lacks some. The table lists more than 95,000 clones, about 91% of them singletons. Sequenced sample: PBMCs. These receptors were collected from a woman aged 18-35 years in good health and CMV-seronegative.

This clone has only a few counts. The rearrangement links TRBV9 to TRBJ1-1; D possibly corresponds to TRBD1 (5 bases). V was shortened by 7 bases and J by 3 bases, with 7 bases between the two germline ends. CDR1 and CDR2 (germline): SGDLS, YYNGEE. The CDR3 consists of 11 residues. The CDR3 is CASLTDTEAFF. The CDR3 coding sequence is TGTGCCAGCTTGACAGACACTGAAGCTTTCTTT.

The rearrangement joins TRBV7-9 to TRBJ2-2; 9 bases line up with TRBD2. CDR3 size: 16 residues. V dropped 0 bases and J dropped 3; count of bases not matched to a gene: 2. Germline values: CDR1 SEHNR, CDR2 FQNEAQ (reference sequence). The CDR3 sequence: CASSLASGSDTGELFF. CDR3 DNA: TGTGCCAGCAGCTTAGCTAGCGGGAGTGACACCGGGGAGCTGTTTTTT.